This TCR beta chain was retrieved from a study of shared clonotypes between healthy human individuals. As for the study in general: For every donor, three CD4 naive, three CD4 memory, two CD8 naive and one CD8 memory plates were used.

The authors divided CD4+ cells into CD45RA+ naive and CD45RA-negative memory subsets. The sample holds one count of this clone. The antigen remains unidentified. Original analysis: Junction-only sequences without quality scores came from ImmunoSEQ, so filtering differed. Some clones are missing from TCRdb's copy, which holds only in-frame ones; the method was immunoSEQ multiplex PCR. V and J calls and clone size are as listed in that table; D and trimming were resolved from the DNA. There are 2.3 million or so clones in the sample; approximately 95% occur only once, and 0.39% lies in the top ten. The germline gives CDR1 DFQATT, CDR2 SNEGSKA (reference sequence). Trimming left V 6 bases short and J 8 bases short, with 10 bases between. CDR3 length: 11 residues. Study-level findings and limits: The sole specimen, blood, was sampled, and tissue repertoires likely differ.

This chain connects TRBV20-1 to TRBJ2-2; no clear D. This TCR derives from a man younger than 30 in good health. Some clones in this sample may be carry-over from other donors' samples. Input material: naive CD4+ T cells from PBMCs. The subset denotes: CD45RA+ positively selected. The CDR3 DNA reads TGCAGTGCCCCATGGTTAGGGGAGCTGTTTTTT. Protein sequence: CSAPWLGELFF.